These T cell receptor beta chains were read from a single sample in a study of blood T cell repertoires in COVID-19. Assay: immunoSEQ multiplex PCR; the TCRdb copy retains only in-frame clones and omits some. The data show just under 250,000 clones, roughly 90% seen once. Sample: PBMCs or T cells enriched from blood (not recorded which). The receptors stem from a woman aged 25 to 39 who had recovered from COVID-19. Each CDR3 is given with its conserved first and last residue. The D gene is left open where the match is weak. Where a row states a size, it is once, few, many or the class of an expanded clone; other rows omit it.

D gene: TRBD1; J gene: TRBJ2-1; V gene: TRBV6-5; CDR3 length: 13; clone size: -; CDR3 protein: CASRRGGLDEQFF; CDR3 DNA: TGTGCCAGCAGACGAGGGGGCTTGGATGAGCAGTTCTTC
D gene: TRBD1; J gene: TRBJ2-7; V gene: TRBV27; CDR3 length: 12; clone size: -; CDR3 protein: CASSGTGFEQYF; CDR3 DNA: TGTGCCAGCAGCGGGACAGGGTTCGAGCAGTACTTC
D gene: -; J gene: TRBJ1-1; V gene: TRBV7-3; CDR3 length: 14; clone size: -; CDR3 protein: CASSLMQGTSEAFF; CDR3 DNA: TGTGCCAGCAGCTTAATGCAGGGTACGTCTGAAGCTTTCTTT
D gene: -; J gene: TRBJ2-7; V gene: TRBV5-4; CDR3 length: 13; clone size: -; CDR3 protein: CASSVGQTYEQYF; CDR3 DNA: TGTGCCAGCAGCGTCGGACAGACCTACGAGCAGTACTTC
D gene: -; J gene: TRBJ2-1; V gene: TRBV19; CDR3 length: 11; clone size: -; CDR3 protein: CASSAYNEQFF; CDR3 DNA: TGTGCCAGTAGTGCGTACAATGAGCAGTTCTTC
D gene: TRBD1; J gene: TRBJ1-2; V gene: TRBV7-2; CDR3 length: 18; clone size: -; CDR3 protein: CASSTRSTGGVRNYGYTF; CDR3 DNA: TGTGCCAGCAGCACCCGTTCGACAGGGGGTGTTCGTAACTATGGCTACACCTTC
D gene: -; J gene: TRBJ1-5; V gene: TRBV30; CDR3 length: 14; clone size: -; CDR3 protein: CAWSAGLQGQPQHF; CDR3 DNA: TGTGCCTGGAGCGCCGGCCTACAGGGTCAGCCCCAGCATTTT
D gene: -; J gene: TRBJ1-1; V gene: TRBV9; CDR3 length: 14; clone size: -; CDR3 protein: CASSVGARDTEAFF; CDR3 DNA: TGTGCCAGCAGCGTAGGAGCGCGGGACACTGAAGCTTTCTTT
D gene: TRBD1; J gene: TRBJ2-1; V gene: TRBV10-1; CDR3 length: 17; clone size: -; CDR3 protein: CASNRFDRGREPNEQFF; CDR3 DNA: TGCGCCAGCAACCGATTCGACAGGGGGCGCGAACCCAATGAGCAGTTCTTC
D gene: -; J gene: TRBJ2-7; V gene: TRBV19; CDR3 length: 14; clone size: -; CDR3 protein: CASSMAQGGYEQYF; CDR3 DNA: TGTGCCAGTAGTATGGCACAGGGTGGCTACGAGCAGTACTTC
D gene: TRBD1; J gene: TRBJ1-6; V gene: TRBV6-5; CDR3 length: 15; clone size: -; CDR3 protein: CASRLGTGVNSPLHF; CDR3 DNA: TGTGCCAGCAGGTTGGGGACAGGGGTCAATTCACCCCTCCACTTT
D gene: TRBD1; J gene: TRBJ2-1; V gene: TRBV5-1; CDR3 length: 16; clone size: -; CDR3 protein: CASRPTGGATYNEQFF; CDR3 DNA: TGCGCCAGCAGGCCAACAGGGGGCGCAACCTACAATGAGCAGTTCTTC
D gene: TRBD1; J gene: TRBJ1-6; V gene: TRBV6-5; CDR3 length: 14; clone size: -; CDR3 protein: CASSTGGMNSPLHF; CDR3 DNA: TGTGCCAGCAGTACAGGGGGCATGAATTCACCCCTCCACTTT
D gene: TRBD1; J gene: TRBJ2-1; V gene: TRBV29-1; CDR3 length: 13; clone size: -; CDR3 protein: CSVDRGQANEQFF; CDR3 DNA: TGCAGCGTTGATCGGGGACAGGCTAATGAGCAGTTCTTC
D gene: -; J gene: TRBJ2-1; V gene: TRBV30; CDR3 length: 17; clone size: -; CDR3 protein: CACTSASESGYYNEQFF; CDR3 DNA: TGTGCCTGTACATCGGCCTCCGAGAGCGGGTACTACAATGAGCAGTTCTTC
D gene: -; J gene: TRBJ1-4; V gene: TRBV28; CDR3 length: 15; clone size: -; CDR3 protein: CASSLFEGEGEKLFF; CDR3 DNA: TGTGCCAGCAGTTTATTCGAGGGGGAGGGGGAAAAACTGTTTTTT
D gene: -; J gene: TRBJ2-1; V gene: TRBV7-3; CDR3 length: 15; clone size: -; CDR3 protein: CASSLTASPYNEQFF; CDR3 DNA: TGTGCCAGCAGCTTAACTGCTAGCCCCTACAATGAGCAGTTCTTC
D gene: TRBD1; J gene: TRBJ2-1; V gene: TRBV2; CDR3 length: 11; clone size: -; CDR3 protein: CASSGQGERFF; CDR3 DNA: TGTGCCAGCAGCGGACAGGGAGAACGGTTCTTC
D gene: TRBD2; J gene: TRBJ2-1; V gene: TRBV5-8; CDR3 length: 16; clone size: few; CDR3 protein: CASSFGGRGSYNEQFF; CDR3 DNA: TGTGCCAGCAGCTTTGGCGGGAGGGGATCCTACAATGAGCAGTTCTTC
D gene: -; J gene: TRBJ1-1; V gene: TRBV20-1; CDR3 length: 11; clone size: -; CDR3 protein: CSASSNTEAFF; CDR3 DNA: TGCAGTGCTAGTTCAAACACTGAAGCTTTCTTT
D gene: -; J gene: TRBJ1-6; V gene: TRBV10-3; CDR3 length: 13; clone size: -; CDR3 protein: CAISGEVNSPLHF; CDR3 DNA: TGTGCCATCAGCGGGGAAGTCAATTCACCCCTCCACTTT
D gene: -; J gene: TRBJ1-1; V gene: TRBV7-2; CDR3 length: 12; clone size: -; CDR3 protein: CASSPVNTEAFF; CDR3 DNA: TGTGCCAGCAGCCCCGTTAACACTGAAGCTTTCTTT
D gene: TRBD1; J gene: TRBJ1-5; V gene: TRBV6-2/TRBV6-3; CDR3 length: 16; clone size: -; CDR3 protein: CASSYSGTGRGQPQHF; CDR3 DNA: TGTGCCAGCAGTTACTCGGGGACAGGGAGGGGTCAGCCCCAGCATTTT
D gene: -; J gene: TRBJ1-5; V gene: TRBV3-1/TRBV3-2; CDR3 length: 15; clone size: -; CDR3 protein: CASSQTGTQDQPQHF; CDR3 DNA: TGTGCCAGCAGCCAGACCGGGACTCAGGATCAGCCCCAGCATTTT
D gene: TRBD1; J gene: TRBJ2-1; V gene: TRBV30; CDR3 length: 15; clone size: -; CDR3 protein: CAWSRDRGYTDEQFF; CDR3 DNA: TGTGCCTGGAGCCGGGACAGGGGTTACACGGATGAGCAGTTCTTC
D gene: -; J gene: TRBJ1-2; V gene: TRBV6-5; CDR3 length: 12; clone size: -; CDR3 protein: CASSYSGYGYTF; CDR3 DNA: TGTGCCAGCAGTTACTCCGGCTATGGCTACACCTTC
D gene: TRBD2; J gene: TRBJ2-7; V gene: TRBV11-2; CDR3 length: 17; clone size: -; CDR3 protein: CASSSTPPRGRGYEQYF; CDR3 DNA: TGTGCCAGCAGCTCCACGCCCCCCCGCGGGAGGGGCTACGAGCAGTACTTC
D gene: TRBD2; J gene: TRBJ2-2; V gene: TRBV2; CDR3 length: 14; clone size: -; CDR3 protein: CASRGTSAAGELFF; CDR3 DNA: TGTGCCAGCAGGGGGACTAGCGCTGCCGGGGAGCTGTTTTTT
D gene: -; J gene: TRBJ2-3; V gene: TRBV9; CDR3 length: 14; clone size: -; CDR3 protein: CASSARASTDTQYF; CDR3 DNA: TGTGCCAGCAGCGCGCGCGCTAGCACAGATACGCAGTATTTT
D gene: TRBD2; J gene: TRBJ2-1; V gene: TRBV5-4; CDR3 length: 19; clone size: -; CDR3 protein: CASRPTSGRPSSSYNEQFF; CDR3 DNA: TGTGCCAGCAGGCCGACTAGCGGGAGGCCATCGAGCTCCTACAATGAGCAGTTCTTC
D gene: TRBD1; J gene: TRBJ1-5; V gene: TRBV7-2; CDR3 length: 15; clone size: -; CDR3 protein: CASSSGGGGNQPQHF; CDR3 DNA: TGTGCCAGCAGCTCAGGGGGAGGTGGCAATCAGCCCCAGCATTTT
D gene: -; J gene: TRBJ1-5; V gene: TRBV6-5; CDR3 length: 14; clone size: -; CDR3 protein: CASSYSQANQPQHF; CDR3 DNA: TGTGCCAGCAGTTACTCCCAGGCTAATCAGCCCCAGCATTTT
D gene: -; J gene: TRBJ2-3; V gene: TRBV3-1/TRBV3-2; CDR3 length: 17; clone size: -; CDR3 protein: CASSQEWAVGGTDTQYF; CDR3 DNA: TGTGCCAGCAGCCAAGAATGGGCGGTGGGAGGAACAGATACGCAGTATTTT